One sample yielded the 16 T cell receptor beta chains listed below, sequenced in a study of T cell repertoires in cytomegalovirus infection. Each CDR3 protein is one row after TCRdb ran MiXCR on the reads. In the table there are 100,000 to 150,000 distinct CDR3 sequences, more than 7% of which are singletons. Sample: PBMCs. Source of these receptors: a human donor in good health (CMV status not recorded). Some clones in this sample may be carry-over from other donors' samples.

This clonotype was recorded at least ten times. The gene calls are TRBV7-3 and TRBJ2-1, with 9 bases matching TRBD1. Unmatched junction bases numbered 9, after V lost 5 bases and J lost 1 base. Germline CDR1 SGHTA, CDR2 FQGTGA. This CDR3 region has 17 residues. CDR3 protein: CASSPGTGRMSYNEQFF. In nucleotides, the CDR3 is TGTGCCAGCAGCCCCGGGACAGGGCGGATGTCCTACAATGAGCAGTTCTTC.

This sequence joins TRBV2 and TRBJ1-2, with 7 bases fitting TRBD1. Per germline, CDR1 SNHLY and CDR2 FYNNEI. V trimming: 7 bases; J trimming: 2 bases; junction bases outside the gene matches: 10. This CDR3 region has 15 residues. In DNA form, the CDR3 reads TGTGCCAGCACCGAGGACAGGAGCAAAAACTATGGCTACACCTTC. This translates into CASTEDRSKNYGYTF.

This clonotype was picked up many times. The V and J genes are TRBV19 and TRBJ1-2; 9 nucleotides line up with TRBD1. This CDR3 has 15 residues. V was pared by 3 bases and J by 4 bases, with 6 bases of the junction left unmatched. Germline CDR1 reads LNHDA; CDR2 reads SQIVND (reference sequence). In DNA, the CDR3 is TGTGCCAGTAGTATTAAGGGACAGGGTGCCTATGGCTACACCTTC. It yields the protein CASSIKGQGAYGYTF.

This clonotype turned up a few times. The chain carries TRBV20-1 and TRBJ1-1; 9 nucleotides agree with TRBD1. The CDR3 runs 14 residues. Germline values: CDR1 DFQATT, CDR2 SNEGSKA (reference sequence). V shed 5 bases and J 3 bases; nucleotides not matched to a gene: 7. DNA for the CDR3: TGCAGTGCTCGCCGGACAGGGGTCGACACTGAAGCTTTCTTT. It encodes CSARRTGVDTEAFF.

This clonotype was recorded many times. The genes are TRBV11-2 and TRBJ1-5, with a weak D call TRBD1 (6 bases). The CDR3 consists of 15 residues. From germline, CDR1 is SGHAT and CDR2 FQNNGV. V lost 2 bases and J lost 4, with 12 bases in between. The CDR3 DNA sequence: TGTGCCAGCAGCTTACAGGACAGTAGGAATCAGCCCCAGCATTTT. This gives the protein CASSLQDSRNQPQHF.

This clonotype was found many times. CDR3 sequence reads: CASSLEPSGEQAGGYTF. The CDR3 nucleotides are TGTGCCAGCAGCTTAGAGCCATCGGGAGAGCAGGCCGGCGGCTACACCTTC. The J gene is TRBJ1-2, the V gene TRBV7-2; no reliable D call. The CDR3 has 17 amino acids. Between the trimmed V and J ends, which lost 1 base and 8 bases, there was a span of 23 bases. The germline gives CDR1 SGHTA, CDR2 FQGNSA.

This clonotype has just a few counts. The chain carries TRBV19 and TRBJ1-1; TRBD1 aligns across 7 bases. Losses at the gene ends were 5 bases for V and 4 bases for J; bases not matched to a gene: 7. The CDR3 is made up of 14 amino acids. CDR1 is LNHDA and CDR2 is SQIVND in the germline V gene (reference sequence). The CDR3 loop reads CASSLRQGRTEAFF. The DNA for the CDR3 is TGTGCCAGTAGTCTTCGACAGGGACGCACTGAAGCTTTCTTT. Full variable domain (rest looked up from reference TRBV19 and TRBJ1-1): DGGITQSPKYLFRKEGQNVTLSCEQNLNHDAMYWYRQDPGQGLRLIYYSQIVNDFQKGDIAEGYSVSREKKESFPLTVTSAQKNPTAFYLCASSLRQGRTEAFFGQGTRLTVV.

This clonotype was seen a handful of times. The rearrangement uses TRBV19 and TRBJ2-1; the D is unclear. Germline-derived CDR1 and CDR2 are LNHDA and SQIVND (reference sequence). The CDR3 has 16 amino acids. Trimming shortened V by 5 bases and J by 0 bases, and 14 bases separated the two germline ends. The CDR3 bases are TGTGCCAGTAGTGATCTAACCCTCTTCTCCTACAATGAGCAGTTCTTC. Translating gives CASSDLTLFSYNEQFF. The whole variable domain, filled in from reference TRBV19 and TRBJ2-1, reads DGGITQSPKYLFRKEGQNVTLSCEQNLNHDAMYWYRQDPGQGLRLIYYSQIVNDFQKGDIAEGYSVSREKKESFPLTVTSAQKNPTAFYLCASSDLTLFSYNEQFFGPGTRLTVL.

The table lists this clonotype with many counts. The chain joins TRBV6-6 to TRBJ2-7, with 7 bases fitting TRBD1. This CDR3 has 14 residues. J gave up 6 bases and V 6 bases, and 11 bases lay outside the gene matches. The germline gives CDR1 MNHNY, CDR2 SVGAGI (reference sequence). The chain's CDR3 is CASRVRQGSGEQYF. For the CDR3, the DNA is TGTGCCAGCAGGGTGAGACAGGGAAGTGGCGAGCAGTACTTC.

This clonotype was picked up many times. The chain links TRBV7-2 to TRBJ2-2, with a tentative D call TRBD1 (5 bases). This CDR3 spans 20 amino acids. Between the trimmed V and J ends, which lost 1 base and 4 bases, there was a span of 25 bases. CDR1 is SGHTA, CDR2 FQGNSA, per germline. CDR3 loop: CASSLDGPLDTRIPTGELFF. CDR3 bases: TGTGCCAGCAGCTTAGATGGCCCCCTGGACACCAGAATACCCACCGGGGAGCTGTTTTTT.

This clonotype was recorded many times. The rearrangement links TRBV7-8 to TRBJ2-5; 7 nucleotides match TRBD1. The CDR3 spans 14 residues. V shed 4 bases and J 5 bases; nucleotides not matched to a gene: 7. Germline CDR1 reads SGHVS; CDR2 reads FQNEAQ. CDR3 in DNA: TGTGCCAGCAGCTACCGACAGGGCACTGAGACCCAGTACTTC. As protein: CASSYRQGTETQYF.

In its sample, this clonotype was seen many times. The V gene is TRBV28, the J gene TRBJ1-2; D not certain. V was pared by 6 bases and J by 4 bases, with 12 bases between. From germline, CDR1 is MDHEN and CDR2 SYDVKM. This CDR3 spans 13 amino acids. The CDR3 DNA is TGTGCCAGCAGAAAAAGGGCTTTCTATGGCTACACCTTC. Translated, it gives CASRKRAFYGYTF.

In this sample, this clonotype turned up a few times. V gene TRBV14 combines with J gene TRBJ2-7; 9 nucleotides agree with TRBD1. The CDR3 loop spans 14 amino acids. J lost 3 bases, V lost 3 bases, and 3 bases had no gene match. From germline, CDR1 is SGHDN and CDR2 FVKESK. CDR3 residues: CASSQGTGSYEQYF. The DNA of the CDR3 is TGTGCCAGCAGCCAGGGGACAGGGAGCTACGAGCAGTACTTC.

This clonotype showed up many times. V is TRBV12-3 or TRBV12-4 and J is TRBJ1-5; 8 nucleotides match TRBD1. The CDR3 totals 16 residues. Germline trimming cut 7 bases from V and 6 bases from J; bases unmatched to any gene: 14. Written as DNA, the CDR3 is TGTGCCAGCATTAACGGACAGGGAAGAGTGGGTCAGCCCCAGCATTTT. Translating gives CASINGQGRVGQPQHF.

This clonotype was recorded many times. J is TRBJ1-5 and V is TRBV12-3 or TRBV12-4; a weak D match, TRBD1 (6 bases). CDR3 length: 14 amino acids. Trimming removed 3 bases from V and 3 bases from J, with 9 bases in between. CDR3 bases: TGTGCCAGCAGTTTTGGACAGAACAATCAGCCCCAGCATTTT. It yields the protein CASSFGQNNQPQHF.

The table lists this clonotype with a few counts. The CDR3 reads CASSVEPLRGYTF. The CDR3 region has the DNA TGTGCCAGCAGCGTAGAGCCCCTACGTGGCTACACCTTC. The J gene is TRBJ1-2, the V gene TRBV9; D remains unclear. The length of the CDR3 is 13 residues. V was trimmed by 0 bases and J by 7 bases, leaving 10 bases between them. CDR1 is SGDLS, CDR2 YYNGEE, per germline.